This TCR beta chain was captured in a study of blood T cell repertoires in COVID-19. At the level of the study: COVID-19 samples from acute and convalescent phases originated in the United States, Italy and Spain. From T cells, B-cell-depleted T cells, or PBMCs came the material, which was cDNA or gDNA.

Original data processing: Estimation of nucleated cell counts relied on the amplification of reference gene primers. Sequencing used immunoSEQ multiplex PCR; TCRdb keeps in-frame clones, though not all of them. The D gene and trimming were derived from the DNA, and the V and J assignments and clone size from that table. The profile covers about 51,000 clones, with nearly 90% appearing a single time and 3% to 3.5% taken by the ten largest. Sequencing was done on a sample of peripheral blood. This clonotype was obtained from a man aged 50-60 years with active COVID-19.

The CDR3 reads CSVEYESYEQYF. For the CDR3, the DNA is TGCAGCGTCGAGTATGAGTCTTACGAGCAGTACTTC. The chain carries TRBV29-1 and TRBJ2-7; D ambiguous. The CDR3 is 12 amino acids. V was shortened by 6 bases and J by 4 bases, with 13 bases between the two germline ends. Germline lookup yields CDR1 SQVTM and CDR2 ANQGSEA.